Below are 26 T cell receptor beta chains sequenced from a single sample in a study of T cells in Graves' hyperthyroidism and ophthalmopathy. RNA transcripts were the template for amplifying TCR beta CDR3 regions. HTBI primers were used for first-round RT-PCR of the TCR CDR3. TCRdb reprocessed the multiplex PCR reads with MiXCR, giving one entry per CDR3 protein. The table has about 300,000 distinct CDR3 sequences, 16% seen once. Sequencing was done on a sample of blood. The source is a man aged 30 to 39 with Graves' hyperthyroidism.

This clonotype appeared many times. The chain employs TRBV11-2 and TRBJ2-1; D not certain. There are 12 residues in the CDR3. CDR1 is SGHAT, CDR2 FQNNGV, per germline. V lost 3 bases, J lost 8 bases, and 8 bases lay in between. CDR3 sequence: CASSLQFHEQFF. The CDR3 DNA reads TGTGCCAGCAGCTTGCAGTTTCATGAGCAGTTCTTC.

The chain joins TRBV4-2 to TRBJ2-3; TRBD1 aligns across 8 bases. Germline CDR1 reads LGHNA; CDR2 reads YNFKEQ. This CDR3 has 16 residues. The trim removed 2 bases at V and 6 bases at J, leaving 10 bases unmatched. For the CDR3, the DNA is TGTGCCAGCAGCCAACCATGGGGACAGGACTTCGATACGCAGTATTTT. Encoded protein: CASSQPWGQDFDTQYF.

The rearrangement links TRBV6-1 to TRBJ1-2, with D perhaps TRBD1 (6 bases). Trimming stripped 5 bases from V and 7 bases from J, with 17 bases between. This CDR3 comprises 14 residues. Germline loops: CDR1 MNHNS, CDR2 SASEGT. CDR3 loop: CASSPVQGVSGYTF. In DNA, the CDR3 is TGTGCCAGCAGTCCGGTACAGGGTGTTTCTGGCTACACCTTC.

This chain uses TRBV5-1 with TRBJ2-1; 10 positions match TRBD2. CDR1 and CDR2 (germline): SGHRS, YFSETQ. The V and J ends lost 7 bases and 8 bases, in that order; junction bases with no gene match: 12. The CDR3 covers 15 residues. The CDR3 nucleotides are TGCGCCAGCGAAGGAGTAGCGGGGGGCTCGGATGAGCAGTTCTTC. It encodes CASEGVAGGSDEQFF.

There are many counts of this clonotype. The chain employs TRBV12-3 or TRBV12-4 and TRBJ2-3; D possibly corresponds to TRBD2 (5 bases). With 6 bases removed from V and 4 bases from J, the gap between germline ends came to 14 bases. This CDR3 spans 14 amino acids. The CDR3 DNA is TGTGCCAGCAGCCGGGGTAACGGCGCAGATACGCAGTATTTT. Its translation is CASSRGNGADTQYF.

V usage is TRBV30 and J usage is TRBJ1-4; D possibly corresponds to TRBD1 (6 bases). With 5 bases removed from V and 8 bases from J, the gap between germline ends came to 9 bases. The CDR3 consists of 11 residues. Germline V CDR1 and CDR2: GTSNPN, SVGIG (reference sequence). This CDR3 reads CAWGTGEKLFF. The DNA for the CDR3 is TGTGCCTGGGGTACAGGGGAAAAACTGTTTTTT.

This clonotype was seen at least ten times. The rearrangement links TRBV13 to TRBJ2-3; no reliable D call. This CDR3 region has 11 residues. V dropped 3 bases and J dropped 6 bases, with 4 bases sitting between them. Germline V gives CDR1 PRHDT, CDR2 FYEKMQ (reference sequence). CDR3 protein: CASSFDDTQYF. The CDR3 DNA follows: TGTGCCAGCAGCTTTGATGATACGCAGTATTTT. The entire variable domain, with the rest obtained from reference TRBV13 and TRBJ2-3, is as follows: AAGVIQSPRHLIKEKRETATLKCYPIPRHDTVYWYQQGPGQDPQFLISFYEKMQSDKGSIPDRFSAQQFSDYHSELNMSSLELGDSALYFCASSFDDTQYFGPGTRLTVL.

This clonotype has only a few counts. This chain connects TRBV12-3 or TRBV12-4 to TRBJ2-3; D could derive from TRBD1 or TRBD2 (5 bases each). The germline V and J ends were trimmed by 8 bases and 2 bases, with 14 bases remaining between them. This CDR3 is built from 14 residues. The CDR3 DNA reads TGTGCCAGCGTTTCAGAGGGGTACACAGATACGCAGTATTTT. Translation: CASVSEGYTDTQYF.

This clonotype was detected many times. The rearrangement uses TRBV5-4 and TRBJ2-2; the D is unclear. V was shortened by 2 bases and J by 6 bases, with 8 bases between the two germline ends. The germline gives CDR1 SGHNT, CDR2 YYREEE (reference sequence). The CDR3 sequence is 13 residues long. CDR3 nucleotides: TGTGCCAGCAGCTTATCAGGCCCCGGGGAGCTGTTTTTT. Translating gives CASSLSGPGELFF.

This clonotype was observed many times. The chain carries TRBV6-1 and TRBJ2-7; D is possibly TRBD1 or TRBD2 (5 bases each). The CDR3 totals 13 residues. V lost 9 bases, J lost 6 bases, and 18 bases lay in between. Germline assignment: CDR1 MNHNS and CDR2 SASEGT. The CDR3 sequence: CARAPLTGREQYF. In DNA, the CDR3 is TGTGCCAGGGCCCCACTCACGGGACGCGAGCAGTACTTC.

This clonotype showed up just a few times. The rearrangement joins TRBV4-2 to TRBJ1-5; 9 nucleotides agree with TRBD1. The germline CDR1 and CDR2 sequences are LGHNA and YNFKEQ. Trimming cost V 3 bases and J 6 bases; bases outside gene matches: 9. This CDR3 has 16 residues. DNA of the CDR3: TGTGCCAGCAGCCAGGGAGACAGGGGGTTCGGTCAGCCCCAGCATTTT. This encodes CASSQGDRGFGQPQHF.

This clonotype occurred a few times. This chain connects TRBV4-1 to TRBJ1-1; unclear D gene. CDR3 length: 13 residues. CDR1 MGHRA and CDR2 YSYEKL come from the germline V gene. Trimming removed 3 bases from V and 8 bases from J, with 13 bases in between. CDR3 bases: TGCGCCAGCAGCCACGCCACGCAGACCGAAGCTTTCTTT. It encodes CASSHATQTEAFF.

Ten or more counts support this clonotype. The rearrangement joins TRBV4-1 to TRBJ1-2; 11 bases are shared with TRBD1. This CDR3 contains 16 residues. The V segment lost 3 bases and the J segment 5 bases; nucleotides outside the gene matches: 8. CDR1 and CDR2 from the germline V gene are MGHRA and YSYEKL. CDR3 DNA: TGCGCCAGCAGCCAGGATAAGGGACAGGGGGTTTATGGCTACACCTTC. This sequence encodes CASSQDKGQGVYGYTF.

This clonotype was observed at least ten times. The chain joins TRBV12-3 or TRBV12-4 to TRBJ2-1; D possibly corresponds to TRBD2 (5 bases). The germline V and J ends were trimmed by 5 bases and 1 base, with 18 bases remaining between them. The CDR3 has 17 amino acids. CDR3 in DNA: TGTGCCAGCAGTCCCTTGCGGGCAGGAGCTTCCTACAATGAGCAGTTCTTC. It specifies CASSPLRAGASYNEQFF.

Turning to this clonotype: This may come from a read error, since a much larger clone is one base off. The chain carries TRBV28 and TRBJ2-3; tentative D call: TRBD2 (6 bases). Germline CDR1 reads MDHEN; CDR2 reads SYDVKM. Between the trimmed V and J ends, which lost 4 bases and 1 base, there was a span of 9 bases. The CDR3 extends over 14 amino acids. The CDR3 nucleotides read TGTGCCAGCAGTTGGCTAGCGCGCACAGATACGCAGTATTTT. It codes for CASSWLARTDTQYF.

The chain links TRBV7-2 to TRBJ2-2; the D gene is possibly TRBD1 (5 bases). Germline V gene lookup returns CDR1 SGHTA and CDR2 FQGNSA. Trimming cost V 5 bases and J 5 bases, with 15 bases left between them. There are 15 residues in the CDR3. CDR3 amino acids: CASSLGWGGTGELFF. The CDR3 DNA reads as TGTGCCAGCAGCCTCGGATGGGGCGGTACCGGGGAGCTGTTTTTT.

The table lists this clonotype with a few counts. V is TRBV9 and J is TRBJ2-5, with 9 bases fitting TRBD2. The CDR3 extends over 17 amino acids. V trimming: 0 bases; J trimming: 9 bases; junction bases outside the gene matches: 15. Germline CDR1 is SGDLS and CDR2 is YYNGEE. The DNA for the CDR3 is TGTGCCAGCAGCGTAGAAGGGGCCAGCGGGAGGCCGGCCGCCCAGTACTTC. It codes for CASSVEGASGRPAAQYF. Looking up the rest from reference TRBV9 and TRBJ2-5 gives the full variable domain: DSGVTQTPKHLITATGQRVTLRCSPRSGDLSVYWYQQSLDQGLQFLIQYYNGEERAKGNILERFSAQQFPDLHSELNLSSLELGDSALYFCASSVEGASGRPAAQYFGPGTRLLVL.

V is TRBV6-1 and J is TRBJ2-4; D ambiguous. This CDR3 is built from 14 residues. Germline assignment: CDR1 MNHNS and CDR2 SASEGT. V gave up 3 bases and J gave up 8 bases, with 14 bases separating them. In nucleotides, the CDR3 is TGTGCCAGCAGTGAGCCCCGACTTGTCGACATTCAGTACTTC. This sequence encodes CASSEPRLVDIQYF.

The gene calls are TRBV5-1 and TRBJ2-1; tentatively, D is TRBD2 (6 bases). Trimming cost V 8 bases and J 15 bases, with 21 bases left between them. This CDR3 is 12 amino acids long. CDR1 SGHRS and CDR2 YFSETQ come from the germline V gene. CDR3 residues: CASHKEGIVLFF. In nucleotides, the CDR3 is TGCGCCAGTCACAAGGAGGGAATCGTTCTGTTCTTC.

This clonotype has at least ten counts. V is TRBV12-3 or TRBV12-4 and J is TRBJ2-3; D is unresolved. Between the trimmed V and J ends, which lost 4 bases and 2 bases, there was a span of 10 bases. The CDR3 has 14 residues. The CDR3 DNA reads TGTGCCAGCAGTTCCGGAGCCCTCACAGATACGCAGTATTTT. Its protein is CASSSGALTDTQYF.

The chain combines TRBV19 with TRBJ1-1; no clear D. The germline CDR1 and CDR2 sequences are LNHDA and SQIVND (reference sequence). This CDR3 spans 12 amino acids. Trimming stripped 10 bases from V and 3 bases from J, with 12 bases between. The CDR3 reads CATLSWDTEAFF. The CDR3 nucleotides are TGTGCCACCCTCTCGTGGGACACTGAAGCTTTCTTT.

This clonotype was seen more than once but under ten times. The chain links TRBV7-9 to TRBJ1-2; D not resolved. Germline assignment: CDR1 SEHNR and CDR2 FQNEAQ (reference sequence). This CDR3 spans 13 amino acids. Trimming removed 4 bases at V and 6 bases at J, with 12 bases between. CDR3 bases: TGTGCCAGCAGCTCGATCTGGGAGGATGGCTACACCTTC. Translated, it gives CASSSIWEDGYTF.

The genes are TRBV5-4 and TRBJ1-6; 9 bases map to TRBD1. Germline-derived CDR1 and CDR2 are SGHNT and YYREEE (reference sequence). Trimming took 0 bases from V and 6 from J; bases not matched to a gene: 1. The CDR3 is 15 amino acids. As DNA, the CDR3 is TGTGCCAGCAGCTTGGAGACAGGGGGTAATTCACCCCTCCACTTT. Translation: CASSLETGGNSPLHF.

This clonotype was observed a handful of times. The CDR3 coding sequence is TGCGCCAGCAGCCAAGTTAGCAGGGAGGGGAGCTCCTACAATGAGCAGTTCTTC. Translated: CASSQVSREGSSYNEQFF. V and J are TRBV4-1 and TRBJ2-1; 7 bases line up with TRBD2. Trimming took 1 base from V and 0 from J; bases not matched to a gene: 9. Germline V gene lookup returns CDR1 MGHRA and CDR2 YSYEKL. The CDR3 length is 18 residues.

This clonotype was detected only a few times. This chain uses TRBV5-6 with TRBJ2-7; D remains ambiguous. This CDR3 contains 12 residues. Trimming pared 2 bases from V and 8 bases from J, leaving 11 bases between. CDR1 is SGHDT, CDR2 YYEEEE, per germline. DNA for the CDR3: TGTGCCAGCAGCTTCATCACCAGCCAGCAGTACTTC. This codes for CASSFITSQQYF.

The CDR3 is CASSLLGDPYEQYF. The CDR3 nucleotides read TGTGCCAGCAGCCTCCTCGGGGACCCCTACGAGCAGTACTTC. This chain connects TRBV6-1 to TRBJ2-7; D tentatively fits TRBD1 or TRBD2 (5 bases each). CDR3 length: 14 amino acids. Germline V gene sequence: CDR1 MNHNS, CDR2 SASEGT. The ends were cut back, 6 bases at V and 2 bases at J, with 14 bases in the middle.